This is a list of T cell receptor beta chains from one sample in a study of identifying expanded T cells in peripheral blood. Assay: immunoSEQ multiplex PCR; the TCRdb copy retains only in-frame clones and omits some. The sample holds about 97,000 clones; roughly 89% are singletons and the top ten take about 18%. Sequenced input: blood. These receptors came from a person aged 18 to 75 in good health. CDR3s include the opening cysteine and the closing phenylalanine or tryptophan. D genes are given only for firm matches. Not every row has a clone size; where given, it reads once, few, many or a size class.

-,TRBV4-1,-,TRBJ1-4,TGCGCCAGCAGCTCTCAGGGCGGGACTAATGAAAAACTGTTTTTT,CASSSQGGTNEKLFF
-,TRBV18,-,TRBJ1-6,TGTGCCAGCTCACCCTCTGCCCCTGAAGGACCCCTCCACTTT,CASSPSAPEGPLHF
-,TRBV13,-,TRBJ1-1,TGTGCCAGCAGCTCCCTAGCAGGAGGAGCTTTCTTT,CASSSLAGGAFF
TRBD1,TRBV7-9,-,TRBJ2-7,TGTGCCAGCAGCTTAGAAGGGGGCGGGCACGAGCAGTACTTC,CASSLEGGGHEQYF
-,TRBV4-3,-,TRBJ1-2,TGCGCCAGCAGCCGGTATCCCTATGGCTACACCTTC,CASSRYPYGYTF
TRBD1,TRBV5-1,-,TRBJ2-6,TGCGCCAGCAGCTTGGCGTTACAGGGGGCCACTGGGGCCAACGTCCTGACTTTC,CASSLALQGATGANVLTF
-,TRBV9,-,TRBJ2-1,TGTGCCAGCAGCGGGGACCGTATCGTCCGGAGCAATGAGCAGTTCTTC,CASSGDRIVRSNEQFF
-,TRBV7-8,-,TRBJ2-5,TGTGCCAGCAGCTTAGGTCAGGGGGGCGGAGAGACCCAGTACTTC,CASSLGQGGGETQYF
TRBD2,TRBV18,-,TRBJ2-7,TGTGCCAGCTCACTGTACTCGGGGGGAAGCTCCTACGAGCAGTACTTC,CASSLYSGGSSYEQYF
-,TRBV5-8,-,TRBJ2-7,TGTGCCAGCAGACTCCGACAGTCGTCCTACGAGCAGTACTTC,CASRLRQSSYEQYF
TRBD2,TRBV29-1,-,TRBJ2-2,TGCAGCGCCGTAGCGGGGGGTTACACCGGGGAGCTGTTTTTT,CSAVAGGYTGELFF
-,TRBV5-4,few,TRBJ2-7,TGTGCCAGCAGCTTGGAGTTGCCGGGGGAGCGGTACTTC,CASSLELPGERYF
TRBD2,TRBV11-3,-,TRBJ2-3,TGTGCCAGCAGCTTTGCGGGGGGCACAGATACGCAGTATTTT,CASSFAGGTDTQYF
-,TRBV5-1,-,TRBJ2-2,TGCGCCAGCAGCTTGGGACTCCCGAACACCGGGGAGCTGTTTTTT,CASSLGLPNTGELFF